Following are 14 T cell receptor beta chains from one sample sequenced in a study of blood T cell repertoires in COVID-19. TCRdb keeps only in-frame clones here, not all; method: immunoSEQ multiplex PCR. This repertoire shows 230,000 or so clones, approximately 80% found once; its top ten account for around 7%. What was sequenced was peripheral blood. The origin of the receptors is a woman older than 75 with COVID-19, enrolled during active disease.

This clone was seen a single time. J is TRBJ1-2 and V is TRBV10-1, with D possibly TRBD1 on 6 matching bases. V lost 0 bases and J 1 base, leaving 9 bases between the germline ends. The CDR3 spans 15 residues. The germline V gene has CDR1 WNHNN and CDR2 SYGVQD (reference sequence). DNA of the CDR3: TGCGCCAGCAGTGAGTCGGACAGACGTAACTATGGCTACACCTTC. Translated: CASSESDRRNYGYTF.

This clone was seen only once. The gene calls are TRBV19 and TRBJ2-1; 12 positions agree with TRBD2. Germline CDR1 and CDR2: LNHDA and SQIVND (reference sequence). CDR3 length: 15 residues. Trimming took 4 bases from V and 7 from J; bases not matched to a gene: 5. In DNA form, the CDR3 reads TGTGCCAGTAGTAGTCTAGCGGGAGGGGTAAATGAGCAGTTCTTC. Protein: CASSSLAGGVNEQFF.

The rearrangement joins TRBV7-2 to TRBJ1-6; 7 positions agree with TRBD1. CDR1 SGHTA and CDR2 FQGNSA come from the germline V gene. This CDR3 comprises 15 residues. V was clipped by 5 bases and J by 10 bases; unmatched bases: 11. The CDR3 bases are TGTGCCAGCAGCCTACAGGGGTTGGGTAGCTCACCCCTCCACTTT. Encoded protein: CASSLQGLGSSPLHF.

This clone was detected only once. The chain joins TRBV6-5 to TRBJ1-1; the match to TRBD1 covers 9 bases. The germline CDR1 and CDR2 sequences are MNHEY and SVGAGI. Germline trimming cut 6 bases from V and 8 bases from J; bases unmatched to any gene: 7. The CDR3 sequence is 13 residues long. CDR3 sequence reads: CASSYRQGGEAFF. The CDR3 DNA reads TGTGCCAGCAGCTACAGACAGGGGGGCGAAGCTTTCTTT.

The chain links TRBV20-1 to TRBJ2-1; TRBD2 matches at 15 bases. The J segment lost 12 bases and the V segment lost 3 bases, leaving 6 bases of the junction unmatched. Looked up from germline, CDR1 is DFQATT and CDR2 is SNEGSKA (reference sequence). CDR3 length: 14 residues. The CDR3 DNA reads as TGCAGTGCTAGTCCGGGACTAGCGGGAGGTAGGCAGTTCTTC. It translates to CSASPGLAGGRQFF.

This clone has a single count. The rearrangement uses TRBV7-9 and TRBJ2-3, with TRBD1 identical over 7 bases. V gave up 4 bases and J gave up 4 bases; unmatched junction bases: 5. There are 14 residues in the CDR3. CDR1 and CDR2 (germline): SEHNR, FQNEAQ (reference sequence). CDR3 sequence: CASSSTGVADTQYF. For the CDR3, the DNA is TGTGCCAGCAGCTCAACAGGGGTGGCAGATACGCAGTATTTT.

The chain uses TRBV14 and TRBJ1-2, with D hard to call. The CDR3 has 15 amino acids. CDR1 and CDR2 from the germline V gene are SGHDN and FVKESK. V was trimmed by 2 bases and J by 2 bases, leaving 12 bases between them. The CDR3 loop is CASSQRREPNYGYTF. Written as DNA, the CDR3 is TGTGCCAGCAGCCAACGGCGGGAGCCGAACTATGGCTACACCTTC.

The chain has TRBV28 and TRBJ2-2; D is ambiguous. V was cut by 3 bases and J by 5 bases, with 4 bases left in between. Per germline, CDR1 MDHEN and CDR2 SYDVKM. The CDR3 consists of 12 residues. CDR3 DNA: TGTGCCAGCAGTTTCCAAACCGGGGAGCTGTTTTTT. Residues: CASSFQTGELFF. Full variable domain (remainder filled in from reference TRBV28 and TRBJ2-2): DVKVTQSSRYLVKRTGEKVFLECVQDMDHENMFWYRQDPGLGLRLIYFSYDVKMKEKGDIPEGYSVSREKKERFSLILESASTNQTSMYLCASSFQTGELFFGEGSRLTVL.

The rearrangement links TRBV4-1 to TRBJ1-1; 8 positions match TRBD1. Germline V gene sequence: CDR1 MGHRA, CDR2 YSYEKL. The V segment lost 1 base and the J segment 4 bases; nucleotides outside the gene matches: 5. This CDR3 has 15 amino acids. The CDR3 reads CASSQGQGAVTEAFF. CDR3 in DNA: TGCGCCAGCAGCCAAGGGCAGGGGGCTGTCACTGAAGCTTTCTTT.

The rearrangement uses TRBV14 and TRBJ2-7; 7 positions agree with TRBD2. V shed 3 bases and J 4 bases; nucleotides not matched to a gene: 9. Per the germline V gene, CDR1 is SGHDN and CDR2 is FVKESK. CDR3 length equals 15 residues. The CDR3 sequence is CASSQAQRGVYEQYF. In DNA form, the CDR3 reads TGTGCCAGCAGCCAGGCCCAGCGGGGAGTTTACGAGCAGTACTTC.

CDR3 in amino acids: CASSQGLAGPLPNNEQFF. The CDR3 DNA is TGTGCCAGCAGCCAAGGTCTAGCGGGTCCTCTCCCCAACAATGAGCAGTTCTTC. The chain couples TRBV3-1 (or the pseudogene TRBV3-2) to TRBJ2-1, with 8 positions matching TRBD2. The junction had 13 bases not matched to a gene; V was cut back by 1 base and J by 5 bases. The CDR3 covers 18 residues. CDR1 and CDR2 (germline): LGHDT, YNNKEL (reference sequence).

The genes are TRBV10-3 and TRBJ1-2, with 11 bases that match TRBD1. CDR3 size: 13 residues. V lost 11 bases and J lost 9; bases outside the gene matches: 11. CDR1 is ENHRY, CDR2 SYGVKD, per germline. Written as DNA, the CDR3 is TGTGCCGCCTGGACAGGGGGCTCTGTGAGCTACACCTTC. Translated: CAAWTGGSVSYTF.

The chain has TRBV11-2 and TRBJ2-1; D is ambiguous. Germline V gene data show CDR1 as SGHAT and CDR2 as FQNNGV. This CDR3 contains 15 residues. V was pared by 6 bases and J by 8 bases, with 20 bases between. As DNA, the CDR3 is TGTGCCAGCAGACGAGTTCTAGGTGAGGCTGATGAGCAGTTCTTC. This codes for CASRRVLGEADEQFF.

The J gene is TRBJ1-2, the V gene TRBV6-5, with no clear D. V shed 6 bases and J shed 2 bases, with 13 bases lying between them. The germline V gene encodes CDR1 MNHEY and CDR2 SVGAGI. This CDR3 comprises 14 residues. The CDR3 reads CASRKSVPNYGYTF. The CDR3 DNA is TGTGCCAGCAGAAAGTCGGTCCCAAACTATGGCTACACCTTC.